These T cell receptor beta chains were read from a single sample in a study of T cell repertoires and Cas9 in healthy adults. This table comes from immunoSEQ multiplex PCR, and its TCRdb copy is limited to in-frame clones, with some not included. The table records more than 20,000 clones, just under 95% of them present only once. The source material was CD4+ effector T cells (CD127+, CD25-, CD137-, CD154-) from PBMCs; culture status not recorded. The receptors stem from a human donor in good health. The CDR3 runs from the conserved cysteine through the conserved F or W. D genes are given only for firm matches. Where a row states a size, it is once, few, many or the class of an expanded clone; other rows omit it.

>TRBV11-2|NA|few|TRBJ1-3
CASSLEGSSGNTIYF
TGTGCCAGCAGCCTAGAGGGCAGCTCTGGAAACACCATATATTTT
>TRBV5-1|NA|NA|TRBJ2-5
CASSLRGNQETQYF
TGCGCCAGCAGCTTGCGGGGAAACCAAGAGACCCAGTACTTC
>TRBV19|NA|NA|TRBJ1-6
CASRNGLDNSPLHF
TGTGCCAGTCGAAACGGGCTAGATAATTCACCCCTCCACTTT
>TRBV7-3|NA|once|TRBJ2-1
CASSSGANNEQFF
TGTGCCAGCAGCTCAGGCGCCAACAATGAGCAGTTCTTC
>TRBV7-2|TRBD1|NA|TRBJ2-5
CASSLDTPGQPGRETQYF
TGTGCCAGCAGCCTGGACACTCCGGGACAGCCGGGGCGAGAGACCCAGTACTTC
>TRBV10-3|NA|NA|TRBJ1-3
CAISAGFPSGNTIYF
TGTGCCATCAGTGCCGGGTTTCCCTCTGGAAACACCATATATTTT
>TRBV5-1|TRBD1|NA|TRBJ2-5
CASSIGQGDETQYF
TGCGCCAGCAGCATAGGACAGGGGGATGAGACCCAGTACTTC
>TRBV7-3|NA|NA|TRBJ1-1
CASSLDRSTEAFF
TGTGCCAGCAGCTTAGACAGGTCCACTGAAGCTTTCTTT
>TRBV10-3|NA|NA|TRBJ1-1
CAIGRGDTEAFF
TGTGCCATCGGTCGAGGGGACACTGAAGCTTTCTTT
>TRBV6-6|NA|NA|TRBJ1-1
CASSYSGFTEAFF
TGTGCCAGCAGTTACTCCGGGTTCACTGAAGCTTTCTTT
>TRBV12-5|TRBD1|NA|TRBJ1-2
CASGSTGGVDYGYTF
TGTGCTAGTGGTTCAACAGGGGGTGTCGACTATGGCTACACCTTC
>TRBV4-3|TRBD1|NA|TRBJ2-4
CASSSSGTGRNIQYF
TGCGCCAGCAGCTCTTCCGGGACAGGGAGGAACATTCAGTACTTC
>TRBV25-1|NA|NA|TRBJ1-4
CASSSNGNEKLFF
TGTGCCAGCAGCTCCAACGGGAATGAAAAACTGTTTTTT
>TRBV11-2|TRBD2|once|TRBJ2-3
CASRGTRQHPGDTNTQYF
TGTGCCAGCAGGGGGACTAGACAACATCCGGGAGATACGAATACGCAGTATTTT
>TRBV6-6|NA|NA|TRBJ2-7
CASSSGSLGEQYF
TGTGCCAGCAGTTCGGGTAGCTTGGGCGAGCAGTACTTC
>TRBV19|NA|NA|TRBJ1-3
CASRRTDVSSGNTIYF
TGTGCCAGTAGACGGACGGACGTAAGCTCTGGAAACACCATATATTTT
>TRBV1|NA|NA|TRBJ2-6
CTSSTRGLCTNRANVLTF
TGCACCAGCAGCACAAGGGGTTTGTGCACAAATCGGGCCAACGTCCTGACTTTC
>TRBV4-3|NA|NA|TRBJ1-2
CASSQEERSHYGYTF
TGCGCCAGCAGCCAAGAAGAGAGGTCCCACTATGGCTACACCTTC
>TRBV28|NA|NA|TRBJ1-2
CASSQQGLGYGYTF
TGTGCCAGCAGTCAACAGGGATTGGGCTATGGCTACACCTTC
>TRBV15|TRBD1|NA|TRBJ2-1
CATSKGQGAGEQFF
TGTGCCACCAGCAAAGGACAGGGGGCGGGTGAGCAGTTCTTC
>TRBV7-2|TRBD2|NA|TRBJ2-3
CASSKGQGGRPRHTDTQYF
TGTGCCAGCAGCAAGGGGCAGGGAGGGCGACCCCGCCACACAGATACGCAGTATTTT
>TRBV4-3|TRBD1|few|TRBJ1-3
CASSTGEEGNTIYF
TGCGCCAGCAGCACAGGGGAGGAAGGAAACACCATATATTTT
>TRBV7-2|TRBD1|once|TRBJ1-3
CASSLWGQGISGNTIYF
TGTGCCAGCAGCTTATGGGGACAGGGAATCTCTGGAAACACCATATATTTT
>TRBV27|NA|NA|TRBJ1-1
CASSLSNLGLDTEAFF
TGTGCCAGCAGTTTATCCAATTTAGGGTTGGACACTGAAGCTTTCTTT
>TRBV15|NA|NA|TRBJ1-2
CATSMGGNYGYTF
TGTGCCACCAGCATGGGGGGGAACTATGGCTACACCTTC
>TRBV11-3|NA|NA|TRBJ1-2
CASSYLRDAYGYTF
TGTGCCAGCAGCTACCTCCGGGACGCCTATGGCTACACCTTC
>TRBV11-3|NA|NA|TRBJ1-2
CASSLGPGRTYGYTF
TGTGCCAGCAGCTTAGGACCCGGGCGGACCTATGGCTACACCTTC
>TRBV2|NA|NA|TRBJ1-2
CASSGTGNYGYTF
TGTGCCAGCAGCGGGACGGGAAACTATGGCTACACCTTC
>TRBV30|NA|NA|TRBJ2-6
CAWSVGGANVLTF
TGTGCCTGGAGTGTGGGAGGGGCCAACGTCCTGACTTTC
>TRBV2|NA|NA|TRBJ2-7
CASIGGYEQYF
TGTGCCAGCATCGGCGGCTACGAGCAGTACTTC
>TRBV5-4|NA|few|TRBJ2-2
CASTAGQPGTGELFF
TGTGCCAGCACGGCTGGACAACCGGGAACCGGGGAGCTGTTTTTT
>TRBV6-6|TRBD2|NA|TRBJ2-1
CASLLAGAYNEQFF
TGTGCCAGTTTATTAGCGGGGGCGTACAATGAGCAGTTCTTC
>TRBV5-6|NA|NA|TRBJ2-5
CASSLNLFGTQYF
TGTGCCAGCAGCTTGAATCTATTCGGGACCCAGTACTTC
>TRBV25-1|NA|NA|TRBJ1-3
CASSESGVPGNTIYF
TGTGCCAGCAGTGAATCGGGGGTTCCTGGAAACACCATATATTTT
>TRBV11-2|NA|NA|TRBJ1-2
CASSLAGTGYTF
TGTGCCAGCAGCTTAGCGGGGACTGGCTACACCTTC
>TRBV4-2|NA|NA|TRBJ1-4
CASSPAGQRNEKLFF
TGTGCCAGCAGCCCGGCGGGGCAGCGAAATGAAAAACTGTTTTTT
>TRBV4-2|TRBD1|NA|TRBJ1-2
CASSQDQFFTGAKYGYTF
TGTGCCAGCAGCCAAGATCAGTTTTTCACAGGGGCGAAGTATGGCTACACCTTC
>TRBV5-1|NA|NA|TRBJ2-2
CASGIAATGELFF
TGCGCCAGCGGGATAGCAGCCACCGGGGAGCTGTTTTTT
>TRBV19|NA|NA|TRBJ2-5
CASSIGSGQETQYF
TGTGCCAGTAGTATAGGTAGCGGACAAGAGACCCAGTACTTC
>TRBV7-2|TRBD1|NA|TRBJ1-2
CASSLETGNYGYTF
TGTGCCAGCAGCCTTGAGACAGGGAACTATGGCTACACCTTC
>TRBV5-1|NA|NA|TRBJ2-3
CASSSGSRDTQYF
TGCGCCAGCAGCTCCGGCAGCAGAGATACGCAGTATTTT
>TRBV9|NA|NA|TRBJ1-6
CASSVEGLSLHF
TGTGCCAGCAGCGTAGAGGGATTGTCCCTCCACTTT
>TRBV4-2|TRBD2|NA|TRBJ2-2
CASSQGIAGDTGELFF
TGTGCCAGCAGCCAAGGCATAGCGGGGGACACCGGGGAGCTGTTTTTT
>TRBV2|NA|once|TRBJ1-6
CASSSGTSYNSPLHF
TGTGCCAGCAGTTCTGGCACCTCCTATAATTCACCCCTCCACTTT
>TRBV6-5|TRBD1|NA|TRBJ1-2
CASSYEAGGIYGYTF
TGTGCCAGCAGTTACGAGGCAGGGGGTATCTATGGCTACACCTTC
>TRBV7-3|TRBD2|NA|TRBJ2-1
CASSIAGGSYNEQFF
TGTGCCAGCAGCATAGCGGGGGGCTCCTACAATGAGCAGTTCTTC